This is a list of T cell receptor beta chains from one sample in a study of shared clonotypes between healthy human individuals. Produced via immunoSEQ multiplex PCR; TCRdb's table is partial and in-frame only. The table lists approximately 110,000 clones, about 67% of them singletons, with 24% in the top ten. Source material: memory CD8+ T cells sorted from blood. The receptors stem from a woman in her 30s in good health. CDR3s include the opening cysteine and the closing phenylalanine or tryptophan. A D gene is named only where the DNA matches it firmly. Clone size is given for some rows only: seen once, a few or many times, or a class if the clone is expanded.

clone_size	v_call	j_call	d_call	cdr3_aa
.	TRBV27	TRBJ2-7	TRBD2	CASSEIGLAGAHEQYF
once	TRBV5-1	TRBJ2-1	TRBD1	CASSGDSSGYNEQFF
.	TRBV29-1	TRBJ2-1	.	CSARSALRGDEQFF
.	TRBV19	TRBJ2-7	.	CASSLAPRGEQYF
once	TRBV7-8	TRBJ2-3	.	CASSPLQGRGTTDTQYF
.	TRBV5-6	TRBJ2-1	TRBD2	CASSQKLAGVLGYNEQFF
.	TRBV7-8	TRBJ2-7	.	CASSLALLGYEQYF
.	TRBV6-5	TRBJ1-1	.	CASSHVEGRTEAFF
.	TRBV18	TRBJ1-1	TRBD1	CASSPNTDRGTEAFF
.	TRBV7-9	TRBJ1-4	.	CASSVIHREGEKLFF
once	TRBV7-4	TRBJ2-5	TRBD1	CASSPRTGAFQETQYF
.	TRBV7-8	TRBJ1-1	.	CASSLWVRRNTEAFF
many	TRBV6-1	TRBJ2-5	.	CASSEALAETQYF
.	TRBV10-1	TRBJ1-1	.	CASSDSLNTEAFF
.	TRBV20-1	TRBJ2-7	.	CSARLEQYF
.	TRBV6-5	TRBJ2-6	TRBD1	CASGQDLSGANVLTF
few	TRBV2	TRBJ1-4	.	CASRQQGPNEKLFF
once	TRBV27	TRBJ2-7	.	CASSLEFHYEQYF
many	TRBV25-1	TRBJ2-7	TRBD2	CASSDQGARTSAEEQYF
few	TRBV7-9	TRBJ2-1	.	CASNQIRVDEQFF
.	TRBV5-6	TRBJ2-5	.	CASSPRPGPKETQYF
.	TRBV5-6	TRBJ1-1	.	CASSLDREAFF
few	TRBV5-1	TRBJ2-7	.	CASSLASGETYEQYF
.	TRBV10-2	TRBJ2-1	.	CASSEIEGSSYNEQFF
.	TRBV11-3	TRBJ2-3	.	CASSFGLASTDTQYF
.	TRBV7-6	TRBJ2-7	.	CASSTGNEQYF
.	TRBV19	TRBJ2-6	.	CATKRGWGANVLTF
.	TRBV6-1	TRBJ2-3	TRBD2	CASTPREGGADTQYF
many	TRBV10-1	TRBJ2-7	TRBD1	CASRGQGLGYEQYF
.	TRBV7-2	TRBJ1-2	TRBD1	CASSTGTGDGYTF
few	TRBV6-4	TRBJ2-1	.	CASTPDSNSYNEQFF
.	TRBV4-1	TRBJ2-1	.	CASSRDPSSYNEQFF
few	TRBV2	TRBJ2-7	.	CVTRGEEPYEQYF
many	TRBV28	TRBJ2-2	.	CASSVVDSGVTGELFF
.	TRBV9	TRBJ1-1	.	CASSADGALTIVGNTEAFF
.	TRBV7-9	TRBJ2-1	.	CASSRQEVNNEQFF
few	TRBV5-5	TRBJ2-1	TRBD2	CASSRLAGNEQFF
.	TRBV7-9	TRBJ2-1	TRBD2	CASTPWRGASYNEQFF
few	TRBV19	TRBJ2-1	TRBD1	CASSTGGSIPNEQFF
.	TRBV28	TRBJ2-7	TRBD2	CASRIAGDYEQYF
.	TRBV7-8	TRBJ2-1	.	CASSRGLYNEQFF